This record concerns one T cell receptor (beta chain) sequence. Its specificity is not known. Other DNA sequences from this sample encode an identical CDR3 as well. The protocol was immunoSEQ multiplex PCR, while the TCRdb copy is restricted to in-frame clones and leaves out a portion. The sample lists some 2.3 million clones; 85% to 95% were seen once. The sample comes from a study of shared clonotypes between healthy human individuals. The CDR3 contains 13 residues. V was clipped by 4 bases and J by 2 bases, with 9 bases between them. Germline assignment: CDR1 SGHNT and CDR2 YYREEE (reference sequence). Study-level results: The study generally estimated greater richness for naive than memory subsets.

The sample taken for sequencing was naive CD4+ T cells from PBMCs. Subset meaning: CD45RA+ positively selected. The rearrangement links TRBV5-4 to TRBJ2-5; a possible D gene is TRBD1 (6 bases). This clonotype was sampled from a man younger than 35 in good health. Some clones in this sample may be carry-over from other donors' samples. The CDR3 region has the DNA TGTGCCAGCAGCCTGCAGGGGCAAGAGACCCAGTACTTC. Encoded protein: CASSLQGQETQYF.